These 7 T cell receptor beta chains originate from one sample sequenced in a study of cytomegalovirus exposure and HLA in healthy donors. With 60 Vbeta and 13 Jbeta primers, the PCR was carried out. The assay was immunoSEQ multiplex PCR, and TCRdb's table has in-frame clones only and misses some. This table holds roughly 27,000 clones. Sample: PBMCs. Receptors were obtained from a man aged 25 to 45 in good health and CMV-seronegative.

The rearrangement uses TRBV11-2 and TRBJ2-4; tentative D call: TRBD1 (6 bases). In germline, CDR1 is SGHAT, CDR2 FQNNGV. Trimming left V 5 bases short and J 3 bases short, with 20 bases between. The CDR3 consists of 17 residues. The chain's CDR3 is CASSPRAQTGHKNIQYF. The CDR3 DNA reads TGTGCCAGCAGCCCGCGGGCCCAAACAGGGCACAAAAACATTCAGTACTTC. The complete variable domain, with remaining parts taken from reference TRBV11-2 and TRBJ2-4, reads EAGVAQSPRYKIIEKRQSVAFWCNPISGHATLYWYQQILGQGPKLLIQFQNNGVVDDSQLPKDRFSAERLKGVDSTLKIQPAKLEDSAVYLCASSPRAQTGHKNIQYFGAGTRLSVL.

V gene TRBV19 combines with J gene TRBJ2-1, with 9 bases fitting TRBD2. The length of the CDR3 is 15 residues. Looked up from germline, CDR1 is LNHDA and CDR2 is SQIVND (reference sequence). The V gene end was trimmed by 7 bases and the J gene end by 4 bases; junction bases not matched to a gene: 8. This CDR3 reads CASKIAGEGYNEQFF. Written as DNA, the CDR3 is TGTGCCAGTAAAATAGCGGGAGAAGGGTACAATGAGCAGTTCTTC.

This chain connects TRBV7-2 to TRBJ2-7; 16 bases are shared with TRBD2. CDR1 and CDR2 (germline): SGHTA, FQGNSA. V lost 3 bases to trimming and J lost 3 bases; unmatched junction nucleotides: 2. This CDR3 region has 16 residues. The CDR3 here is CASSFGTSGGVYEQYF. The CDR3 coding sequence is TGTGCCAGCAGCTTTGGGACTAGCGGGGGGGTCTACGAGCAGTACTTC.

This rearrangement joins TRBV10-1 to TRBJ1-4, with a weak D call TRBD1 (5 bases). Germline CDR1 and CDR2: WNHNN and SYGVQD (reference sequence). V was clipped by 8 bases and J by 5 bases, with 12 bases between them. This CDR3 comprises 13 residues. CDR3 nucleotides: TGCGCCAGCTGGAGGGGAGCAAATGAAAAACTGTTTTTT. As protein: CASWRGANEKLFF.

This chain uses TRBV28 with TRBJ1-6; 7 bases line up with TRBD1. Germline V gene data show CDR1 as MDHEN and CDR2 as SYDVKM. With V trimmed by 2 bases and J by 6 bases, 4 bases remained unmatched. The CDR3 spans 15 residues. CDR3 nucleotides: TGTGCCAGCAGTTTAAAGGACAGGCTTAATTCACCCCTCCACTTT. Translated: CASSLKDRLNSPLHF. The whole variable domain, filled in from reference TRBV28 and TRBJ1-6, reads DVKVTQSSRYLVKRTGEKVFLECVQDMDHENMFWYRQDPGLGLRLIYFSYDVKMKEKGDIPEGYSVSREKKERFSLILESASTNQTSMYLCASSLKDRLNSPLHFGNGTRLTVT.

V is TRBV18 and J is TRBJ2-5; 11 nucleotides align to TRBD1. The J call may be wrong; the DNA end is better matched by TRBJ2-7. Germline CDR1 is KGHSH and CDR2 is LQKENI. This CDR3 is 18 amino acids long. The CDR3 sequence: CASSAPTGQGAEVNEQYF. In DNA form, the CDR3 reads TGTGCCAGCTCCGCGCCTACTGGACAGGGGGCGGAGGTTAACGAGCAGTACTTC.

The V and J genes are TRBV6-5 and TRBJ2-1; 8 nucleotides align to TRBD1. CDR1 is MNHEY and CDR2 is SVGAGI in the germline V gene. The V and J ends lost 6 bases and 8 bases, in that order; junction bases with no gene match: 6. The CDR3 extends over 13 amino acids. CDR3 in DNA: TGTGCCAGCAGAGGACAGGGTATCTATGAGCAGTTCTTC. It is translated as CASRGQGIYEQFF.